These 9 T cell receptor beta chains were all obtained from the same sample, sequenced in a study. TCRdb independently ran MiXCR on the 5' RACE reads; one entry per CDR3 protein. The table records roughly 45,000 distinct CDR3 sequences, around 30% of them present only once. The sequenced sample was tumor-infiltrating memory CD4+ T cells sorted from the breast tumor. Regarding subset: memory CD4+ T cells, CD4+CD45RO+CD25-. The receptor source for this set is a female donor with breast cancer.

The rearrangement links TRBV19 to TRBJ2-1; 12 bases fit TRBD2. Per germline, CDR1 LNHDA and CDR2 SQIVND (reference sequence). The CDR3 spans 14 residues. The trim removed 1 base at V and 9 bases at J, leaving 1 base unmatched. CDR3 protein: CASSIGLAGVEQFF. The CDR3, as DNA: TGTGCCAGTAGTATAGGACTAGCGGGAGTTGAGCAGTTCTTC. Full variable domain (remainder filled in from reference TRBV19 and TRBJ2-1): DGGITQSPKYLFRKEGQNVTLSCEQNLNHDAMYWYRQDPGQGLRLIYYSQIVNDFQKGDIAEGYSVSREKKESFPLTVTSAQKNPTAFYLCASSIGLAGVEQFFGPGTRLTVL.

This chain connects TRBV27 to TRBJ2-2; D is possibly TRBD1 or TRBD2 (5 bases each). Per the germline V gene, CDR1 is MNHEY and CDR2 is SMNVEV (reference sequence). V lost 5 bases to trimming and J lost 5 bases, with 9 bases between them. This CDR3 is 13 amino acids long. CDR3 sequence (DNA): TGTGCCAGCAGTATGGGGGTTACCGGGGAGCTGTTTTTT. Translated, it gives CASSMGVTGELFF.

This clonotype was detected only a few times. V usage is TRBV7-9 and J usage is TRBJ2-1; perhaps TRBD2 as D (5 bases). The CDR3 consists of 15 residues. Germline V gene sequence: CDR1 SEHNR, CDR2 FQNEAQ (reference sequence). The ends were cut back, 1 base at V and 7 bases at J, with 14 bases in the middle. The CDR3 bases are TGTGCCAGCAGCTTAGGGCGTGAGCGGAATAATGAGCAGTTCTTC. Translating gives CASSLGRERNNEQFF.

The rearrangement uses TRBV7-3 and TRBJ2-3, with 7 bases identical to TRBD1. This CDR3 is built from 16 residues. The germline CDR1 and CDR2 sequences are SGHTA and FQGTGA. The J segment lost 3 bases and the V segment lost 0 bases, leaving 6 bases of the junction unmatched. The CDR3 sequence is CASSLTLAGGTDTQYF. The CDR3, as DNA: TGTGCCAGCAGCTTAACGTTGGCAGGGGGTACAGATACGCAGTATTTT.

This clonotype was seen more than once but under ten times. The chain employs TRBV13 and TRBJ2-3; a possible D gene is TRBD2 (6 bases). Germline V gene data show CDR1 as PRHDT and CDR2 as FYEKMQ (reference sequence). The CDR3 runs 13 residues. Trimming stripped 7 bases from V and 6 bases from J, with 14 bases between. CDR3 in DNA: TGTGCCAGCATTAGCGGTCTGCAGGATACGCAGTATTTT. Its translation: CASISGLQDTQYF.

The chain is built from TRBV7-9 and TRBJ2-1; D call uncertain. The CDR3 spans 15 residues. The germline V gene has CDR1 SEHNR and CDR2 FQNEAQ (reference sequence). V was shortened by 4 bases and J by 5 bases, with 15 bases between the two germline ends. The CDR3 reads CASSSSSKTNNEQFF. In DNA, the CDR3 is TGTGCCAGCAGCTCTTCTTCAAAAACTAACAATGAGCAGTTCTTC.

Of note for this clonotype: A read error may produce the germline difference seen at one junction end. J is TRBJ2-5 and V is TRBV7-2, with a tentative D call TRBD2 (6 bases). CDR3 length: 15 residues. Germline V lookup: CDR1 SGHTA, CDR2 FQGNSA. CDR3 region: CASSLRQEGWETQYF. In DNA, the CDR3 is TGCGCCAGCAGCTTACGTCAGGAGGGCTGGGAGACCCAGTACTTC.

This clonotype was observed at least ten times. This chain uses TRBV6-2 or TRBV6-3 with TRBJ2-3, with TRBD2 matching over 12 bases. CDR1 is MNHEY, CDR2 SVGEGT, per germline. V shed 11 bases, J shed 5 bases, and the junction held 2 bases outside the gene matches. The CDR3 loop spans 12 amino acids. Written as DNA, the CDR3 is TGTGCCGTGGGACTAGCGGGAGATACGCAGTATTTT. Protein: CAVGLAGDTQYF.

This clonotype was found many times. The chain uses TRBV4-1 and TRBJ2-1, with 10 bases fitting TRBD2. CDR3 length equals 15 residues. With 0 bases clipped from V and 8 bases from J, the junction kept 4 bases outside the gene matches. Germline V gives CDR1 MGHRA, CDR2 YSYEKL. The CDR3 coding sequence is TGCGCCAGCAGCCAAGAAGCGGGAGGGGGGTATGAGCAGTTCTTC. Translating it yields CASSQEAGGGYEQFF.